This TCR beta chain stems from a study of T cells in Graves' hyperthyroidism and ophthalmopathy (dated by TCRdb to between 2019 and 2020). Background on the whole study: Peripheral blood samples were taken at initial diagnosis, before any treatment was given. TCR V-J signatures able to tell the groups apart were searched for in a discovery cohort of some 100 patients, of whom roughly 42 had Graves' ophthalmopathy and roughly 58 had stable Graves' hyperthyroidism. An independent validation cohort of around 19 hyperthyroidism patients and about 15 patients who later progressed to ophthalmopathy tested prospective prediction of ophthalmopathy. The 75 to 100 discovery patients were randomly divided into training and test sets at a 7:3 ratio. Thyroid tissue and blood T-cell repertoires from roughly six Graves' hyperthyroidism patients were also compared in the study. Following sampling, methimazole starting at 30 mg daily was given to hyperthyroidism patients, and high-dose intravenous methylprednisolone was given to ophthalmopathy patients. The paper reports TCR Vbeta CDR3 sequencing of roughly 140 peripheral blood samples: 40 to 45 ophthalmopathy, fewer than 85 hyperthyroidism and around 17 progressor patients.

This clonotype appeared a few times. Which antigen it targets is not known. No much larger clonotype is one base removed from it; base qualities were not supplied. What the study reported, not specific to this receptor: Ophthalmopathy was separated from stable hyperthyroidism by a 13 V-J signature model, with 85% to 90% sensitivity and around 81% specificity obtained in cross-validation and 80%/75% obtained in testing. Most expanded thyroid clonotypes (frequency above 0.001) were also detected in blood, a finding suggesting that blood repertoires may reflect thyroid immune responses. In validation, the model predicted progression to ophthalmopathy with 60% to 71% sensitivity and roughly 72% specificity, a median of 6.5 months before onset. Sample size was not statistically predetermined, and investigators were not blinded to group allocation.

The TCR beta CDR3 regions were amplified from the RNA transcripts. A first-round RT-PCR of the TCR CDR3 used the HTBI primer set with the Qiagen OneStep RT-PCR kit. A second multiplex PCR round built the libraries, followed by size selection and purification. Sequencing of the libraries was done on an Illumina HiSeq2000 using paired-end 100 bp reads. The paper's data handling went like this. SOAPnuke was used to process the raw data, throwing out any read that contained adapters or uncalled bases, had a mean Phred below 15, or lacked an exact constant-primer or identifier match. High-quality paired reads were merged using COPE v1.2.5, and each unique nucleotide sequence was defined as a clonotype. Clonotypes were aligned to IMGT TRBV, TRBD and TRBJ reference segments using MiTCR v1.1. The analysis included only V-J combinations with a frequency above 0.0001, which together covered about 99% of the repertoires. A TCS score was defined as the ratio between F50 (clonal expansion) and ExV (chaos), using BLOSUM62-based TCRdist between CDR3 peptides within each V-J. Welch's t-statistics and random forest reduced just over 500 V-J features to about 13, which were used in a naive Bayes classifier (R e1071). TCRdb reran the public reads through fastp at Q25 and MiXCR, keeping productive beta chains. When rows share a CDR3 protein, they turn into one entry using the most common DNA and genes. The V and J calls were not made by the authors but by TCRdb's processing. Across this sample there are approximately 360,000 distinct CDR3 sequences, with 25% seen only once. The ten top clones hold 73% of the sample.

After removal of 5 bases from V and 7 bases from J, the junction retains 7 bases not matched to a gene. The cysteine opens and the phenylalanine closes a CDR3 of 14 amino acids. The sequence is cut down to CDR3 DNA, 42 bases in frame from base 1. CDR1 and CDR2 (KGHSH, LQKENI) derive from the germline V gene. Stable Graves' hyperthyroidism was defined as the absence of progression to ophthalmopathy over 18 months of follow-up. Hyperthyroidism patients were newly diagnosed, with disease duration under 2 months, and aged 18 to 65 years. Patients with uncontrolled infections, other autoimmune diseases, pregnancy or lactation were excluded. Diagnoses relied on clinical symptoms, serum thyroxine and TRAb, thyroid ultrasound and orbital computed tomography. PBMCs were separated from roughly 10 ml of fresh peripheral blood using Ficoll-Paque density gradient centrifugation. Total RNA was extracted using Trizol reagent, and RNA quality was assessed on an Agilent 2100 Bioanalyzer.

Source material: blood. This clonotype was sampled from a man aged 50-59 years with Graves' hyperthyroidism. Recombination linked TRBV18 to TRBJ1-5; TRBD1 aligns with 8 central bases. This receptor has the CDR3 CASSTGGGSQPQHF. Here is the DNA: TGTGCCAGCTCAACAGGGGGGGGCTCGCAGCCCCAGCATTTT. Supplemented by the reference TRBV18 and TRBJ1-5 proteins around the CDR3, the complete variable domain is NAGVMQNPRHLVRRRGQEARLRCSPMKGHSHVYWYRQLPEEGLKFMVYLQKENIIDESGMPKERFSAEFPKEGPSILRIQQVVRGDSAAYFCASSTGGGSQPQHFGDGTRLSIL.